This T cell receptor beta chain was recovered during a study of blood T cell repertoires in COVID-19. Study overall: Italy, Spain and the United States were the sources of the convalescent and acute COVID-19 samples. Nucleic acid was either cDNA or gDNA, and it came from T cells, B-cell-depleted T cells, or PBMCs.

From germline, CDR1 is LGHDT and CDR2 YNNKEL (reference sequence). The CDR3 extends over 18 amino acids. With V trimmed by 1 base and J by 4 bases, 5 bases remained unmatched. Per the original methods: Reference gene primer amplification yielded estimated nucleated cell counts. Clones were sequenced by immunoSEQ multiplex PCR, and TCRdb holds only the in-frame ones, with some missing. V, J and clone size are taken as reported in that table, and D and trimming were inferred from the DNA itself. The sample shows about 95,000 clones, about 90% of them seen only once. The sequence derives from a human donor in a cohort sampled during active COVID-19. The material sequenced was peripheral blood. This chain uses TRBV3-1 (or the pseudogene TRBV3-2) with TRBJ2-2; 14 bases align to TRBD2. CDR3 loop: CASSQGLAGGRITGELFF. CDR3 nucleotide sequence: TGTGCCAGCAGCCAAGGACTAGCGGGGGGGCGTATCACCGGGGAGCTGTTTTTT.